This TCR beta chain was recovered during a study of Graves' ophthalmopathy and Graves' hyperthyroidism. Researchers took RNA transcripts and amplified TCR beta CDR3 regions from them. A first-round RT-PCR used HTBI primers, followed by a second-round multiplex PCR. Via MiXCR, TCRdb re-called the multiplex PCR reads, giving one row per CDR3 protein. Among 500,000 to 700,000 distinct CDR3 sequences listed, under 45% were seen once. A diagnosis was made from clinical symptoms together with serum thyroxine, TRAb, thyroid ultrasound and orbital computed tomography. This clonotype showed up many times. The antigen remains undetermined. Germline V lookup: CDR1 SGHRS, CDR2 YFSETQ. This CDR3 has 14 amino acids. V trimming: 3 bases; J trimming: 2 bases; junction bases outside the gene matches: 5. Study-level results: Most expanded clonotypes from thyroid (those above 0.001 frequency) were also found in blood.

This clonotype was sampled from an adult man with Graves' hyperthyroidism. The chain employs TRBV5-1 and TRBJ2-7; 7 bases line up with TRBD2. What was sequenced was peripheral blood or thyroid tissue (not recorded which). Written as DNA, the CDR3 is TGCGCCAGCAGCTGGGAGGGCCCGACCTACGAGCAGTACTTC. Translating gives CASSWEGPTYEQYF.